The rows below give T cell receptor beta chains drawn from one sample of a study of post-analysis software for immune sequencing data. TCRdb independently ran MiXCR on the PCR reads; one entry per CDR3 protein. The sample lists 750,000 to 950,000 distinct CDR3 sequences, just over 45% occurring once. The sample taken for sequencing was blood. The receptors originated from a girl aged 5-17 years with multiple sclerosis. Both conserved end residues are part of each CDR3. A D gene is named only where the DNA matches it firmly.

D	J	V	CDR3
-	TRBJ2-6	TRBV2	CASSFEGTGNSVRTF
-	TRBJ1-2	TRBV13	CASSSQALGGYTF
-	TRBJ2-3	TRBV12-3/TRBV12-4	CASRPSGPDTQYF
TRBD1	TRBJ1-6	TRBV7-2	CASSLGRATGDSPLHF
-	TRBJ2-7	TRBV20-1	CSARVTGTPSYEQYF
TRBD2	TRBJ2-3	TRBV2	CASSELAGLDTQYF
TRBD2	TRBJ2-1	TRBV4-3	CASSQTLRGLAQGLPYNEQFF
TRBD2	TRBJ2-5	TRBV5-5	CASSLEGLAEQETQYF
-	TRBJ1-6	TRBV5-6	CASSPGPVRGSWAPLHF
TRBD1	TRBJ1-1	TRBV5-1	CASSRGRRTEAFF
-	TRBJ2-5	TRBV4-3	CASSQDEGATQYF
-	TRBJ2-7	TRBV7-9	CASSVDPQYEQYF
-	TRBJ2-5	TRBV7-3	CASSRLAEGETQYF
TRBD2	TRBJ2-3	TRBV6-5	CASSYSDSGRDEDTQYF
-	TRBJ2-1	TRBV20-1	CSAPLVSYNEQFF
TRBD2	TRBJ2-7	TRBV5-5	CASSPWTSGSHEQYF
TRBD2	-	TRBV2	CASRVLAGAPETQYF
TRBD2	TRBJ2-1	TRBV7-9	CASSLVGLAGESSHNEQFF
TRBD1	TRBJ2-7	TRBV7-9	CASSAATGGDDYEQYF
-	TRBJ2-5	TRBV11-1	CASSPRIARGEIQYF
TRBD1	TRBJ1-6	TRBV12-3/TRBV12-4	CASSLETGTGVTNSPLHF
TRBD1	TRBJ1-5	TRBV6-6	CASSSRTGLDNQPQHF
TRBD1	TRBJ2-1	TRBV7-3	CASSRNRGRIYEQFF
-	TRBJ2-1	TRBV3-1	CASSQGPGLRDEQFF
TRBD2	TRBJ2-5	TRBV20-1	CSARLERLAGQETQYF
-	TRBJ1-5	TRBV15	CATSRGQANQPQHF
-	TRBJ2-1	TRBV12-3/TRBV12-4	CASGQSEQFF